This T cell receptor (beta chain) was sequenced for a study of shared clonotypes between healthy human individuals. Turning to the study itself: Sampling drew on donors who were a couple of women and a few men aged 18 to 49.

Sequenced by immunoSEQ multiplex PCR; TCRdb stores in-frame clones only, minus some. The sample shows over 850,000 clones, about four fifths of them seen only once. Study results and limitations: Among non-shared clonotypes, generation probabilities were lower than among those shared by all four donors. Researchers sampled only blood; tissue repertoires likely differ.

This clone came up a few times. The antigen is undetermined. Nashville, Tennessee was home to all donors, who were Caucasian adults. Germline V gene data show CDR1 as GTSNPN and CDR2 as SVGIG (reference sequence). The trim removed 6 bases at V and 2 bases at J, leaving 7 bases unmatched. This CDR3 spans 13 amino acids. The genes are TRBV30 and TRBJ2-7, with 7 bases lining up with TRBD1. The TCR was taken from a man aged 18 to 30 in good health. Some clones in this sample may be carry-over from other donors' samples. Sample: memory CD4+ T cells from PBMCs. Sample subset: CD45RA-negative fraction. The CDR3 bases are TGTGCCTGCTCCAGGGGGTCGACCTACGAGCAGTACTTC. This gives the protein CACSRGSTYEQYF.